This TCR beta chain comes out of a study of blood T cell repertoires in COVID-19. The CDR3 runs 15 residues. Looked up from germline, CDR1 is ENHRY and CDR2 is SYGVKD. The V end lost 10 bases, the J end lost 7 bases, and 23 bases lay between the germline ends. The authors' processing: How many nucleated cells were present was estimated from reference gene primer amplification. The assay was immunoSEQ multiplex PCR, and TCRdb's table has in-frame clones only and misses some. The V and J calls and clone size are taken from that table; D and trimming were inferred from the DNA. The sample has 200,000 to 300,000 clones; roughly 88% are singletons.

The source of this sequence is a man of 80 years or more with acute or convalescent COVID-19. The chain recombines TRBV10-3 with TRBJ2-1, with a possible D match to TRBD2 (7 bases). Sequenced material: peripheral blood. This chain's CDR3 is CASNGGGGRSNEQFF. DNA of the CDR3: TGTGCCAGCAATGGGGGGGGCGGGAGATCGAATGAGCAGTTCTTC.